This T cell receptor (beta chain) was captured by sequencing in a study of CD8 T cells in Susac syndrome. This clonotype was found a few times. CDR3 length: 14 residues. Germline V gene data show CDR1 as MNHNS and CDR2 as SASEGT. V lost 10 bases and J lost 7, with 22 bases in between. Reverse transcription of roughly 0.5 to 1 ug RNA was performed with random hexamers. MiXCR was run by TCRdb on the immunoSEQ multiplex PCR reads, yielding one entry per CDR3 protein. Here the sample spans roughly 300,000 distinct CDR3 sequences, 70% to 90% being singletons. The specimen was CD8+ T cells from PBMCs. The origin of this receptor is a human donor with multiple sclerosis. J is TRBJ2-5 and V is TRBV6-1; D gene unclear. The CDR3 sequence: CAISRRILRGTQYF. The CDR3 nucleotides are TGTGCCATCTCCCGGCGGATTCTCCGAGGGACCCAGTACTTC.